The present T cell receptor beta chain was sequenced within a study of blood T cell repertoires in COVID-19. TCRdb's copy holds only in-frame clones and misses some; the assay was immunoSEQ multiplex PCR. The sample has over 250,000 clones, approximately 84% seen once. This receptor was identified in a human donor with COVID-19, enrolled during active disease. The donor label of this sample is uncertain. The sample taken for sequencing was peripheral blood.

DNA of the CDR3: TGCGCCAGCAGCCGAATGGAAGTTAGCGGGGGGCCCAATGAGCAGTTCTTC. Its translation: CASSRMEVSGGPNEQFF. The chain couples TRBV4-3 to TRBJ2-1; 10 positions agree with TRBD2. The germline V gene has CDR1 LGHNA and CDR2 YSLEER. J lost 6 bases, V lost 4 bases, and 12 bases had no gene match. The CDR3 has 17 amino acids.